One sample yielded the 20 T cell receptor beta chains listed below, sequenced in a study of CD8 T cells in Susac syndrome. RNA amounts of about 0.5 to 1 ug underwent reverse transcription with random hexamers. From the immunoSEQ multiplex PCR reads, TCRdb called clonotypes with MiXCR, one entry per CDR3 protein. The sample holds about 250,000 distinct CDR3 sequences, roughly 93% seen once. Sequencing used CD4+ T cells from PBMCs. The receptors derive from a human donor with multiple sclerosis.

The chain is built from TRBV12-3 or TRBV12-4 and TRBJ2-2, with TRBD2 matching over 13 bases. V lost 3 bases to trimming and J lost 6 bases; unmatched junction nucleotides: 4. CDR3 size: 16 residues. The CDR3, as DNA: TGTGCCAGCAGTTTTGGACTAGCGGGAGTTTCCGGGGAGCTGTTTTTT. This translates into CASSFGLAGVSGELFF.

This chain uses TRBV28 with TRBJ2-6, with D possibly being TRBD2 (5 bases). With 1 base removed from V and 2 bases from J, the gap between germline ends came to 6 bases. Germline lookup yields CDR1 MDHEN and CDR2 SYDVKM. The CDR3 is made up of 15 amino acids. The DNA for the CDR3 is TGTGCCAGCAGTTTATCCGGGGCTGGGGCCAACGTCCTGACTTTC. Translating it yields CASSLSGAGANVLTF.

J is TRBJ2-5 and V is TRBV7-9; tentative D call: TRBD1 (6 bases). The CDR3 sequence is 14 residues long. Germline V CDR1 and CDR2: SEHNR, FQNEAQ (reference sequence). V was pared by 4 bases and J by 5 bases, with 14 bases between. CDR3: CASSSTGSWETQYF. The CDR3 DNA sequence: TGTGCCAGCAGCTCTACAGGGAGTTGGGAGACCCAGTACTTC.

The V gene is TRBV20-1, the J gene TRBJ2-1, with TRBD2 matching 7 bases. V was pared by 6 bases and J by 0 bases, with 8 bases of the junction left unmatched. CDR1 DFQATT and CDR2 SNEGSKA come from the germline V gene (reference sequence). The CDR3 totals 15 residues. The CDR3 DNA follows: TGCAGTGCAAAAGCCGGGAGGAGCTCCTACAATGAGCAGTTCTTC. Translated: CSAKAGRSSYNEQFF.

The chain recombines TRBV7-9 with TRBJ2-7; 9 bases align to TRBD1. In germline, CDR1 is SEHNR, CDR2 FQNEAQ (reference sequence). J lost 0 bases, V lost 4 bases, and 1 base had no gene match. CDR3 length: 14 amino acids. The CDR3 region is CASSSDRGSYEQYF. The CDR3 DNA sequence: TGTGCCAGCAGCTCGGACAGGGGCTCCTACGAGCAGTACTTC.

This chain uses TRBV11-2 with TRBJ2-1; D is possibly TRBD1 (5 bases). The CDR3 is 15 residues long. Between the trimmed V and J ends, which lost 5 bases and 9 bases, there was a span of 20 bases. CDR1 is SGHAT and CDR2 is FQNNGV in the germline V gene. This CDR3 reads CASSPPKGMVGEQFF. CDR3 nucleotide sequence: TGTGCCAGCAGCCCACCTAAGGGGATGGTAGGTGAGCAGTTCTTC.

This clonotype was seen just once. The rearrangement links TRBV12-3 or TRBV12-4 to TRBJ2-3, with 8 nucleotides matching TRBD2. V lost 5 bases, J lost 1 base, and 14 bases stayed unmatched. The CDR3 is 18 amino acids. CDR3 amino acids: CASSAGTRFGQGTDTQYF. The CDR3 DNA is TGTGCCAGCAGTGCCGGGACTAGATTCGGGCAGGGCACAGATACGCAGTATTTT.

The DNA for the CDR3 is TGCGCCAGCAGCTTGGATCCGGGCGACAATGAGCAGTTCTTC. Protein: CASSLDPGDNEQFF. This sequence joins TRBV5-1 and TRBJ2-1; D call uncertain. This CDR3 comprises 14 residues. CDR1 and CDR2 from the germline V gene are SGHRS and YFSETQ. V was pared by 0 bases and J by 5 bases, with 9 bases between.

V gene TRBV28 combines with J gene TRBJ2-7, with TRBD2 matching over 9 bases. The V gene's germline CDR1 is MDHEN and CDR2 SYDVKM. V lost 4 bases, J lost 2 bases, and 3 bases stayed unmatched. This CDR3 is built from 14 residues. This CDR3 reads CASSSGGRAYEQYV. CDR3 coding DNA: TGTGCCAGCAGTTCTGGCGGGAGGGCCTACGAGCAGTACGTC.

CDR3 coding DNA: TGCAGTGCTAGAGAGCCGCGCGGGGGGAACACCGGGGAGCTGTTTTTT. Translating it yields CSAREPRGGNTGELFF. The chain combines TRBV20-1 with TRBJ2-2; 7 bases are a match to TRBD2. The germline CDR1 and CDR2 sequences are DFQATT and SNEGSKA (reference sequence). V was pared by 0 bases and J by 1 base, with 5 bases of the junction left unmatched. The CDR3 covers 16 residues.

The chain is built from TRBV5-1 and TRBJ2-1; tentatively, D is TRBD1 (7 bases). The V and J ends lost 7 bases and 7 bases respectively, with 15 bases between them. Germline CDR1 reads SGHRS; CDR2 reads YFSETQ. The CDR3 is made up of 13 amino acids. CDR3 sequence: CASGSRGDNEQFF. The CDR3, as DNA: TGCGCCAGCGGCTCCAGGGGGGATAATGAGCAGTTCTTC.

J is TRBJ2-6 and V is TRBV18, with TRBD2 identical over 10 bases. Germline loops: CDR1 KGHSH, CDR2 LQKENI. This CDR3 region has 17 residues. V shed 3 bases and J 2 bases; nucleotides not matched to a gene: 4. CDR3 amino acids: CASSPSSGRPGANVLTF. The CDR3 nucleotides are TGTGCCAGCTCACCTTCTAGCGGGAGACCTGGGGCCAACGTCCTGACTTTC.

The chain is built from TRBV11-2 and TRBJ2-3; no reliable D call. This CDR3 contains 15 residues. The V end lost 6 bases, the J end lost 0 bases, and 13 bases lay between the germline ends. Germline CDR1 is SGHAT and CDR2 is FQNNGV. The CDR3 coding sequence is TGTGCCAGCAGAGGAAAGCACTACAGCACAGATACGCAGTATTTT. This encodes CASRGKHYSTDTQYF.

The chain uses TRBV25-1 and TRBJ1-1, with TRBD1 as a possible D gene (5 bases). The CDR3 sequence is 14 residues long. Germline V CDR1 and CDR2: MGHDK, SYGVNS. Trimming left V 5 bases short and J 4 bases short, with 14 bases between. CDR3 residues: CASSLPGLATEAFF. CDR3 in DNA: TGTGCCAGCAGTCTCCCAGGGCTGGCCACTGAAGCTTTCTTT.

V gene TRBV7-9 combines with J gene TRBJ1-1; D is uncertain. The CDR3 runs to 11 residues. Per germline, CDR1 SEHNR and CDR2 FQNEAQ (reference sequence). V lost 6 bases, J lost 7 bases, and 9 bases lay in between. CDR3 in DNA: TGTGCCAGCAGAATCGACGGTGAAGCTTTCTTT. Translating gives CASRIDGEAFF.

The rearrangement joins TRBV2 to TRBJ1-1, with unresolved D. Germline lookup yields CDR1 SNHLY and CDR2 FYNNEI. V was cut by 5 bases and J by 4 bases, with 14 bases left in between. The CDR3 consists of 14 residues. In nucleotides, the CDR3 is TGTGCCAGCAGTTTAGAGGATACCGGCACTGAAGCTTTCTTT. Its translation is CASSLEDTGTEAFF.

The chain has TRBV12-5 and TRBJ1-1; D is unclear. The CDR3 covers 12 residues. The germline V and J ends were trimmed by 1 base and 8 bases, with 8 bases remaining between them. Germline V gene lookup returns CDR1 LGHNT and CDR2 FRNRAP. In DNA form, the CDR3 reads TGTGCTAGTGGTTTGGATAGGGCCGAAGCTTTCTTT. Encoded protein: CASGLDRAEAFF.

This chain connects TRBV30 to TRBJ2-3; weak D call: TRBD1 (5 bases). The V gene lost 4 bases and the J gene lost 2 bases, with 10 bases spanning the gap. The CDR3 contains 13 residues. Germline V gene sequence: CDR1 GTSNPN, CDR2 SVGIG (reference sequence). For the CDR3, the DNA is TGTGCCTGGACTAAGACAGTCACAGATACGCAGTATTTT. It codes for CAWTKTVTDTQYF.

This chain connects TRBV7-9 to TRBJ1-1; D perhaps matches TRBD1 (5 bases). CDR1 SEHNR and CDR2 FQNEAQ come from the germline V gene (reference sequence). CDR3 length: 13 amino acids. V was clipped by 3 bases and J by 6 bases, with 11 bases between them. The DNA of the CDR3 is TGTGCCAGCAGCTTGCGGGGGTTAGCTGAAGCTTTCTTT. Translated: CASSLRGLAEAFF. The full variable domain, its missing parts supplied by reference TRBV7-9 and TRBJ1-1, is DTGVSQNPRHKITKRGQNVTFRCDPISEHNRLYWYRQTLGQGPEFLTYFQNEAQLEKSRLLSDRFSAERPKGSFSTLEIQRTEQGDSAMYLCASSLRGLAEAFFGQGTRLTVV.

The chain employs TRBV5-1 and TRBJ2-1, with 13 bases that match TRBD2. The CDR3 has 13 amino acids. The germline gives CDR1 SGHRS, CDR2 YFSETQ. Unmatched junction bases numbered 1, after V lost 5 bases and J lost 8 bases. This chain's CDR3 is CASRGLAGYEQFF. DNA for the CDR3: TGCGCCAGCAGGGGACTAGCGGGATATGAGCAGTTCTTC.